Below are 6 T cell receptor beta chains sequenced from a single sample in a study of shared clonotypes between healthy human individuals. Data came from immunoSEQ multiplex PCR; TCRdb stores just in-frame clones and leaves some out. In the table there are some 380,000 clones, 95% to 97% of which are singletons. Sequenced sample: memory CD8+ T cells sorted from blood. As for subset: CD45RO+ cells pooled with CCR7-negative TemRA cells. Receptor source: a man aged 25 to 45 in good health.

This chain uses TRBV19 with TRBJ2-7; 7 nucleotides agree with TRBD1. CDR1 and CDR2 (germline): LNHDA, SQIVND (reference sequence). With 7 bases clipped from V and 2 bases from J, the junction kept 14 bases outside the gene matches. The CDR3 totals 16 residues. In DNA form, the CDR3 reads TGTGCCAGTACCCGGGCAGGGGGTGCGAAGACCTACGAGCAGTACTTC. Its protein is CASTRAGGAKTYEQYF. Complete variable domain (other parts from reference TRBV19 and TRBJ2-7): DGGITQSPKYLFRKEGQNVTLSCEQNLNHDAMYWYRQDPGQGLRLIYYSQIVNDFQKGDIAEGYSVSREKKESFPLTVTSAQKNPTAFYLCASTRAGGAKTYEQYFGPGTRLTVT.

This rearrangement joins TRBV2 to TRBJ1-2; possibly TRBD1 for D (5 bases). From germline, CDR1 is SNHLY and CDR2 FYNNEI. V dropped 9 bases and J dropped 4 bases, with 9 bases sitting between them. There are 11 residues in the CDR3. The CDR3 is CASRQSYGYTF. Written as DNA, the CDR3 is TGTGCCAGTAGACAGTCCTATGGCTACACCTTC.

The rearrangement uses TRBV11-3 and TRBJ2-2; no definite D call. The germline V gene has CDR1 SGHNT and CDR2 YENEEA. V lost 3 bases to trimming and J lost 7 bases, with 6 bases between them. The CDR3 totals 12 residues. CDR3 sequence: CASSLGFGELFF. The CDR3 region has the DNA TGTGCCAGCAGCTTGGGGTTCGGGGAGCTGTTTTTT.

V usage is TRBV28 and J usage is TRBJ2-5; 12 bases fit TRBD1. The CDR3 runs 16 residues. Germline V gives CDR1 MDHEN, CDR2 SYDVKM. The ends lost 5 bases at V and 5 bases at J; junction bases unmatched: 9. The CDR3 spells CASSLRDRGRRETQYF. CDR3 coding DNA: TGTGCCAGCAGTCTAAGGGACAGGGGGCGCAGGGAGACCCAGTACTTC.

This chain uses TRBV4-1 with TRBJ1-1; no reliable D call. V lost 1 base and J lost 7, with 13 bases in between. Germline V gene sequence: CDR1 MGHRA, CDR2 YSYEKL. This CDR3 spans 14 amino acids. Here the CDR3 reads CASSQGVISGEAFF. The CDR3 DNA reads as TGCGCCAGCAGCCAAGGGGTTATAAGCGGTGAAGCTTTCTTT.

The V and J genes are TRBV27 and TRBJ2-6; 9 nucleotides line up with TRBD1. The CDR3 sequence is 17 residues long. In germline, CDR1 is MNHEY, CDR2 SMNVEV (reference sequence). After removal of 6 bases from V and 2 bases from J, the junction contained 8 bases not matched to a gene. CDR3 sequence reads: CASSLGQGKAGANVLTF. The CDR3 DNA sequence: TGTGCCAGCAGCCTGGGACAGGGTAAGGCTGGGGCCAACGTCCTGACTTTC.